These 9 T cell receptor beta chains share one sample of origin, sequenced in a study of PD-1 blockade in classical Hodgkin lymphoma (TCRdb year 2020). What the time point label conveys for this sample: cycle 4 day 1 (C4D1), after around six weeks of nivolumab. Every trial patient had relapsed following autologous stem cell transplantation, and prior brentuximab vedotin exposure was what differed among cohorts A, B and C. CD4+ T cells were purified from thawed PBMCs by magnetic negative selection with a Miltenyi CD4+ T cell isolation kit. The library relied on the immunoSEQ multiplex PCR assay. What TCRdb holds here is the immuneACCESS table cut down to in-frame rearrangements. Part of the clones is not present; checked against another copy, under half of the missing clones reflect an unresolved V gene, and the others are unexplained. For this sample the table gives more than 9,000 clones, of which about 74% were detected only once. Together, the top ten hold around 3.4% of the sample.

Material: CD4+ T cells from blood, obtained before the fourth cycle of nivolumab. All receptors derive from a human donor with classical Hodgkin lymphoma.

The chain combines TRBV6-5 with TRBJ1-2, with D possibly matching TRBD1 (6 bases). Trimming pared 2 bases from V and 12 bases from J, leaving 22 bases between. The CDR3 is 15 amino acids. The V gene's germline CDR1 is MNHEY and CDR2 SVGAGI. The CDR3, as DNA: TGTGCCAGCAGTTACCGGGGGCGCGGAGGGGGGCATCACACCTTC. Translating gives CASSYRGRGGGHHTF.

The chain uses TRBV7-2 and TRBJ1-2; maybe TRBD1 (6 bases). The CDR3 runs to 14 residues. The germline gives CDR1 SGHTA, CDR2 FQGNSA. Trimming took 6 bases from V and 3 from J, leaving 14 bases between them. The DNA of the CDR3 is TGTGCCAGCAGTTTGGACAGCTATGACTATGGCTACACCTTC. It yields the protein CASSLDSYDYGYTF.

A few counts support this clone. CDR3 residues: CASSLPRVGNVLTF. In DNA form, the CDR3 reads TGTGCCAGCAGCTTACCTAGGGTTGGCAACGTCCTGACTTTC. The chain uses TRBV11-2 and TRBJ2-6; the D is unclear. CDR1 and CDR2 (germline): SGHAT, FQNNGV. CDR3 size: 14 residues. V was shortened by 2 bases and J by 9 bases, with 11 bases between the two germline ends.

The V and J genes are TRBV5-1 and TRBJ1-2, with D maybe TRBD1 (5 bases). V was clipped by 0 bases and J by 7 bases, with 16 bases between them. This CDR3 comprises 15 residues. The germline V gene encodes CDR1 SGHRS and CDR2 YFSETQ. The CDR3 reads CASSLATGISGGYTF. The DNA for the CDR3 is TGCGCCAGCAGCTTGGCCACAGGTATAAGTGGTGGCTACACCTTC.

V usage is TRBV2 and J usage is TRBJ2-1, with 7 bases fitting TRBD2. Unmatched junction bases numbered 7, after V lost 4 bases and J lost 16 bases. The CDR3 is made up of 11 amino acids. CDR1 and CDR2 (germline): SNHLY, FYNNEI. The CDR3: CASSVLAGHFF. The CDR3 region has the DNA TGTGCCAGCAGTGTTTTAGCGGGCCATTTCTTC.

The chain carries TRBV15 and TRBJ2-1; no definite D call. Per the germline V gene, CDR1 is LNHNV and CDR2 is YYDKDF (reference sequence). The CDR3 extends over 14 amino acids. Trimming removed 1 base from V and 4 bases from J, with 8 bases in between. The CDR3 reads CATSRVARYNEQFF. Here the CDR3 DNA reads TGTGCCACCAGCAGAGTGGCCAGATACAATGAGCAGTTCTTC.

The gene calls are TRBV11-2 and TRBJ2-7; tentative D call: TRBD1 (5 bases). Germline V lookup: CDR1 SGHAT, CDR2 FQNNGV. CDR3 length: 17 amino acids. The V and J ends lost 5 bases and 0 bases respectively, with 20 bases between them. The CDR3 loop is CASSPGFLGASSYEQYF. The DNA for the CDR3 is TGTGCCAGCAGCCCCGGGTTCCTAGGGGCGAGCTCCTACGAGCAGTACTTC. Looking up the rest from reference TRBV11-2 and TRBJ2-7 gives the full variable domain: EAGVAQSPRYKIIEKRQSVAFWCNPISGHATLYWYQQILGQGPKLLIQFQNNGVVDDSQLPKDRFSAERLKGVDSTLKIQPAKLEDSAVYLCASSPGFLGASSYEQYFGPGTRLTVT.

The gene calls are TRBV5-4 and TRBJ2-2, with D tentatively TRBD1 or TRBD2 (5 bases each). This CDR3 spans 18 amino acids. CDR1 SGHNT and CDR2 YYREEE come from the germline V gene (reference sequence). Trimming removed 0 bases from V and 0 bases from J, with 15 bases in between. CDR3 bases: TGTGCCAGCAGCTTGGTGGGGGACCAAAACCCGAACACCGGGGAGCTGTTTTTT. It specifies CASSLVGDQNPNTGELFF.

The chain is built from TRBV7-3 and TRBJ2-2; 16 bases align to TRBD2. Germline V lookup: CDR1 SGHTA, CDR2 FQGTGA. The CDR3 has 20 residues. Trimming at V came to 5 bases and at J to 6 bases, leaving 15 bases not matched to a gene. The CDR3 protein is CASSPLLPGLAGGPAGELFF. The CDR3 nucleotides read TGTGCCAGCAGCCCCCTTCTCCCGGGACTAGCGGGAGGGCCCGCCGGGGAGCTGTTTTTT. Combining the CDR3 with reference TRBV7-3 and TRBJ2-2 gives the whole variable domain GAGVSQTPSNKVTEKGKYVELRCDPISGHTALYWYRQSLGQGPEFLIYFQGTGAADDSGLPNDRFFAVRPEGSVSTLKIQRTERGDSAVYLCASSPLLPGLAGGPAGELFFGEGSRLTVL.